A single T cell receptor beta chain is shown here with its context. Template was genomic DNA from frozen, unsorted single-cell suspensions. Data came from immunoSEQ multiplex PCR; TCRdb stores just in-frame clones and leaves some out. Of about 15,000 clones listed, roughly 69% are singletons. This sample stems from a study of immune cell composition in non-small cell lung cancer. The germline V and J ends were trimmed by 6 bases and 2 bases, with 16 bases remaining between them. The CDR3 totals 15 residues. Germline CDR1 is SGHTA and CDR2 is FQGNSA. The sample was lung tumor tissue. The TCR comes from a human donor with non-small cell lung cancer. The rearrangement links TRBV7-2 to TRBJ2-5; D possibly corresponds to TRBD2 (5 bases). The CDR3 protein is CASRRHRGGQETQYF. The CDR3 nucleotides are TGTGCCAGCAGACGTCACCGGGGTGGGCAAGAGACCCAGTACTTC.